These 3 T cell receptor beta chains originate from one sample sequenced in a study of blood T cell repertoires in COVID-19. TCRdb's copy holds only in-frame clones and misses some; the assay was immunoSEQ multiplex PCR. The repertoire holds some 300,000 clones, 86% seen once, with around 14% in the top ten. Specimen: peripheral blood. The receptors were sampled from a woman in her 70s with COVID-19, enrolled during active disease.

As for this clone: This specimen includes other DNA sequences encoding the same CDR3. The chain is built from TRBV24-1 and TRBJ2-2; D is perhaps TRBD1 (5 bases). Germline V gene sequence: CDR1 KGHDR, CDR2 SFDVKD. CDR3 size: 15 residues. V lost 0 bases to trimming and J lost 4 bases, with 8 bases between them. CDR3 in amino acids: CATSDLGAGTGELFF. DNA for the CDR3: TGTGCCACCAGTGATTTGGGGGCAGGCACCGGGGAGCTGTTTTTT.

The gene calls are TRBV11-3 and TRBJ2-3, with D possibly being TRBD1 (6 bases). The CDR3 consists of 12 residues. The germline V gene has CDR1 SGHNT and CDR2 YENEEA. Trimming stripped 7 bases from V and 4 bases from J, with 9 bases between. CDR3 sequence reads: CASTDRPDTQYF. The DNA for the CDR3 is TGTGCCAGCACAGACAGGCCAGATACGCAGTATTTT.

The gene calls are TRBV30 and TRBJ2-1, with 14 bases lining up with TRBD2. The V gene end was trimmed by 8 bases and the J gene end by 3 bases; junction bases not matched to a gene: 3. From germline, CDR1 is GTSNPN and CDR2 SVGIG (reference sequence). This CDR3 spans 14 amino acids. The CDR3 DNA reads TGTGCCAGGACTAGCGGGGGGAACTACAATGAGCAGTTCTTC. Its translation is CARTSGGNYNEQFF. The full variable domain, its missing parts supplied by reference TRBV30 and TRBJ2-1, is SQTIHQWPATLVQPVGSPLSLECTVEGTSNPNLYWYRQAAGRGLQLLFYSVGIGQISSEVPQNLSASRPQDRQFILSSKKLLLSDSGFYLCARTSGGNYNEQFFGPGTRLTVL.